One sample yielded the 28 T cell receptor beta chains listed below, sequenced in a study of blood T cell repertoires in COVID-19. Repertoires were generated with immunoSEQ multiplex PCR, while TCRdb's copy carries only in-frame clones and drops some. Of 250,000 to 300,000 clones in the sample, approximately 86% were seen once. The specimen sequenced was peripheral blood. These receptors all stem from a man aged 30 to 39 with active or convalescent COVID-19.

The chain joins TRBV4-1 to TRBJ1-2, with 8 bases matching TRBD1. This CDR3 contains 15 residues. Germline assignment: CDR1 MGHRA and CDR2 YSYEKL. J was trimmed by 5 bases and V by 1 base; bases with no gene match: 6. The CDR3 DNA sequence: TGCGCCAGCAGCCAAGTCCTGGGACAGGTTTATGGCTACACCTTC. The encoded protein is CASSQVLGQVYGYTF.

V is TRBV3-1 (or the pseudogene TRBV3-2) and J is TRBJ1-6; the match to TRBD1 covers 7 bases. Per germline, CDR1 LGHDT and CDR2 YNNKEL (reference sequence). The CDR3 extends over 15 amino acids. V shed 1 base and J 5 bases; nucleotides not matched to a gene: 2. CDR3 protein: CASSQGDRDNSPLHF. As DNA, the CDR3 is TGTGCCAGCAGCCAAGGGGACAGAGATAATTCACCCCTCCACTTT.

The chain recombines TRBV5-4 with TRBJ2-5, with 14 bases fitting TRBD2. Germline trimming cut 5 bases from V and 3 bases from J; bases unmatched to any gene: 6. Germline assignment: CDR1 SGHNT and CDR2 YYREEE (reference sequence). CDR3 length: 16 amino acids. CDR3 protein: CASSSPGLAGEETQYF. CDR3 sequence (DNA): TGTGCCAGCAGTTCACCGGGACTAGCGGGGGAAGAGACCCAGTACTTC. Supplemented by reference TRBV5-4 and TRBJ2-5, the full variable domain reads ETGVTQSPTHLIKTRGQQVTLRCSSQSGHNTVSWYQQALGQGPQFIFQYYREEENGRGNFPPRFSGLQFPNYSSELNVNALELDDSALYLCASSSPGLAGEETQYFGPGTRLLVL.

The sample holds a few counts of this clone. An end of the junction does not agree with germline; a read error may underlie this. This rearrangement joins TRBV7-3 to TRBJ2-3; D gene unclear. Germline V gene data show CDR1 as SGHTA and CDR2 as FQGTGA. This CDR3 has 13 residues. CDR3 loop: CASSITVTDTQYF. In DNA form, the CDR3 reads TGTGCCAGCAGCATAACCGTCACAGATACGCAGTATTTT.

This chain uses TRBV7-2 with TRBJ1-1; the match to TRBD1 covers 8 bases. The germline V gene has CDR1 SGHTA and CDR2 FQGNSA. The V and J ends lost 5 bases and 4 bases, in that order; junction bases with no gene match: 6. The CDR3 length is 14 residues. CDR3 in DNA: TGTGCCAGCAGCCCAGACAGGGGATCCACTGAAGCTTTCTTT. This sequence encodes CASSPDRGSTEAFF.

The CDR3 DNA sequence: TGTGCCTGGAGTGTGGGACATAACTACGAGCAGTACTTC. Encoded protein: CAWSVGHNYEQYF. The rearrangement joins TRBV30 to TRBJ2-7; D might be TRBD1 (6 bases). V was cut by 0 bases and J by 3 bases, with 9 bases left in between. CDR3 length: 13 residues. Germline CDR1 and CDR2: GTSNPN and SVGIG (reference sequence).

The chain employs TRBV9 and TRBJ1-3; D might be TRBD1 (6 bases). The CDR3 length is 17 residues. Germline lookup yields CDR1 SGDLS and CDR2 YYNGEE. V was clipped by 6 bases and J by 0 bases, with 19 bases between them. The CDR3 DNA follows: TGTGCCAGCACCCCTGGACAGCTTAGATCCTCTGGAAACACCATATATTTT. This sequence encodes CASTPGQLRSSGNTIYF.

In this sample, this clone turned up once. V gene TRBV6-5 combines with J gene TRBJ1-2, with 7 bases lining up with TRBD1. The CDR3 length is 15 residues. V dropped 6 bases and J dropped 6; count of bases not matched to a gene: 13. Germline V gives CDR1 MNHEY, CDR2 SVGAGI. The CDR3 DNA reads as TGTGCCAGCAGACAAAAGGCGACAGGGTCGAATGGCTACACCTTC. It specifies CASRQKATGSNGYTF.

The chain uses TRBV21-1 and TRBJ2-5; no check of the table's D call, TRBD1, against the DNA was made. TRBV21-1 is annotated as a pseudogene. CDR3 length: 19 amino acids. CDR3 residues: CASSKRGSENRRNQETQYF. The DNA of the CDR3 is TGTGCCAGCAGCAAAAGAGGAAGTGAGAACAGGAGAAACCAAGAGACCCAGTACTTC.

This clone showed up just a few times. V gene TRBV7-9 combines with J gene TRBJ1-4; tentatively, D is TRBD1 (6 bases). Trimming stripped 6 bases from V and 10 bases from J, with 15 bases between. The CDR3 has 13 amino acids. CDR1 SEHNR and CDR2 FQNEAQ come from the germline V gene (reference sequence). CDR3 sequence: CASRKDRHGKLFF. Here the CDR3 DNA reads TGTGCCAGCAGAAAAGACAGGCATGGAAAACTGTTTTTT. Looking up the rest from reference TRBV7-9 and TRBJ1-4 gives the full variable domain: DTGVSQNPRHKITKRGQNVTFRCDPISEHNRLYWYRQTLGQGPEFLTYFQNEAQLEKSRLLSDRFSAERPKGSFSTLEIQRTEQGDSAMYLCASRKDRHGKLFFGSGTQLSVL.

CDR3 in amino acids: CASSRGQGPNQPQHF. CDR3 DNA sequence: TGTGCCAGCAGCCGGGGACAGGGGCCGAATCAGCCCCAGCATTTT. The chain combines TRBV6-2 or TRBV6-3 with TRBJ1-5; 10 nucleotides agree with TRBD1. The V gene end was trimmed by 6 bases and the J gene end by 4 bases; junction bases not matched to a gene: 6. The length of the CDR3 is 15 residues. The germline gives CDR1 MNHEY, CDR2 SVGEGT.

This chain connects TRBV3-1 (or the pseudogene TRBV3-2) to TRBJ1-2, with D unclear. Germline V gene lookup returns CDR1 LGHDT and CDR2 YNNKEL (reference sequence). V lost 1 base and J lost 1, with 7 bases in between. The CDR3 runs to 14 residues. CDR3 sequence (DNA): TGTGCCAGCAGCCAAGGGGCAGATAACTATGGCTACACCTTC. Translated, it gives CASSQGADNYGYTF.

The chain joins TRBV28 to TRBJ1-1, with D unresolved. Trimming removed 3 bases at V and 5 bases at J, with 16 bases between. Looked up from germline, CDR1 is MDHEN and CDR2 is SYDVKM. The length of the CDR3 is 15 residues. The CDR3 is CASSFLGSGPTEAFF. Here the CDR3 DNA reads TGTGCCAGCAGTTTTTTGGGGAGCGGACCAACTGAAGCTTTCTTT.

The chain couples TRBV2 to TRBJ2-3; TRBD2 matches 12 bases. The germline V gene has CDR1 SNHLY and CDR2 FYNNEI. This CDR3 has 15 residues. After removal of 6 bases from V and 4 bases from J, the junction contained 5 bases not matched to a gene. The CDR3 bases are TGTGCCAGCAGGCGGACTAGCGGGGTAGCAGATACGCAGTATTTT. It is translated as CASRRTSGVADTQYF.

This chain connects TRBV3-1 (or the pseudogene TRBV3-2) to TRBJ2-5; D possibly corresponds to TRBD1 (6 bases). Germline V gives CDR1 LGHDT, CDR2 YNNKEL (reference sequence). The CDR3 is 15 amino acids. Deletions cut 1 base from V and 3 bases from J, with 12 bases between. The CDR3 bases are TGTGCCAGCAGCCAAGTTAGGACAGCCGAAGAGACCCAGTACTTC. Translating it yields CASSQVRTAEETQYF.

Of note for this clone: This specimen includes other DNA sequences encoding the same CDR3. This chain links TRBV5-4 with TRBJ2-7, with D possibly matching TRBD1 (5 bases). This CDR3 is 14 amino acids long. The germline V and J ends were trimmed by 2 bases and 1 base, with 10 bases remaining between them. Germline V CDR1 and CDR2: SGHNT, YYREEE (reference sequence). The CDR3 here is CASSFGQGSYEQYF. The CDR3 DNA reads as TGTGCCAGCAGCTTTGGGCAGGGTTCCTACGAGCAGTACTTC.

This chain joins TRBV5-1 and TRBJ1-1, with unresolved D. The length of the CDR3 is 14 residues. V lost 0 bases and J 0 bases, leaving 6 bases between the germline ends. Germline CDR1 reads SGHRS; CDR2 reads YFSETQ. The CDR3 DNA is TGCGCCAGCAGCTTGGTGACAATGAACACTGAAGCTTTCTTT. Translation: CASSLVTMNTEAFF.

V usage is TRBV11-2 and J usage is TRBJ2-1, with 9 bases fitting TRBD2. The ends lost 5 bases at V and 2 bases at J; junction bases unmatched: 7. This CDR3 region has 16 residues. Germline loops: CDR1 SGHAT, CDR2 FQNNGV. CDR3 residues: CASSKSGGQTYNEQFF. In DNA form, the CDR3 reads TGTGCCAGCAGCAAAAGCGGGGGGCAGACCTACAATGAGCAGTTCTTC.

This rearrangement joins TRBV4-1 to TRBJ1-3; 7 bases agree with TRBD1. In germline, CDR1 is MGHRA, CDR2 YSYEKL. This CDR3 has 15 residues. V gave up 4 bases and J gave up 0 bases; unmatched junction bases: 3. CDR3 in DNA: TGCGCCAGCAGCCGATACAGGGGCTCTGGAAACACCATATATTTT. Translation gives CASSRYRGSGNTIYF.

V and J are TRBV18 and TRBJ2-5; TRBD2 aligns across 14 bases. This CDR3 comprises 19 residues. Germline values: CDR1 KGHSH, CDR2 LQKENI. J lost 2 bases, V lost 1 base, and 9 bases had no gene match. This CDR3 is CASSPRGLAGGRGQETQYF. DNA of the CDR3: TGTGCCAGCTCACCACGCGGACTAGCGGGGGGCCGGGGACAAGAGACCCAGTACTTC.

The rearrangement links TRBV2 to TRBJ1-5, with D unclear. Germline values: CDR1 SNHLY, CDR2 FYNNEI. V lost 4 bases, J lost 3 bases, and 7 bases lay in between. This CDR3 comprises 13 residues. Here the CDR3 DNA reads TGTGCCAGCAGTGGTGGCAACAATCAGCCCCAGCATTTT. Amino acids: CASSGGNNQPQHF.

This clone was counted only a few times. The CDR3 here is CATWTGSNQPQHF. The CDR3 nucleotides read TGTGCCACCTGGACAGGGAGCAATCAGCCCCAGCATTTT. The chain is built from TRBV19 and TRBJ1-5, with 8 bases fitting TRBD1. This CDR3 is 13 amino acids long. V was clipped by 10 bases and J by 1 base; unmatched bases: 3. Germline CDR1 and CDR2: LNHDA and SQIVND (reference sequence).

The gene calls are TRBV12-3 or TRBV12-4 and TRBJ1-5, with D unclear. Trimming took 1 base from V and 5 from J, leaving 6 bases between them. CDR3 length: 13 amino acids. The CDR3 protein is CASSLVADQPQHF. CDR3 nucleotide sequence: TGTGCCAGCAGTTTAGTTGCGGATCAGCCCCAGCATTTT.

This clone was seen a handful of times. The V gene is TRBV19, the J gene TRBJ1-1; D might be TRBD1 (6 bases). V lost 1 base to trimming and J lost 6 bases, with 12 bases between them. This CDR3 contains 14 residues. Germline loops: CDR1 LNHDA, CDR2 SQIVND (reference sequence). The CDR3 bases are TGTGCCAGTAGTATAGGCCCAGGGGCCCCTGAAGCTTTCTTT. Its protein is CASSIGPGAPEAFF.

The V call is TRBV9, the J call TRBJ1-2; D gene unclear. Per the germline V gene, CDR1 is SGDLS and CDR2 is YYNGEE. The length of the CDR3 is 14 residues. The V gene lost 0 bases and the J gene lost 6 bases, with 12 bases spanning the gap. DNA for the CDR3: TGTGCCAGCAGCGTAGAATCCGGTTCGGATGGCTACACCTTC. This sequence encodes CASSVESGSDGYTF.

This chain uses TRBV11-2 with TRBJ2-3; 8 nucleotides align to TRBD2. This CDR3 region has 16 residues. Germline V lookup: CDR1 SGHAT, CDR2 FQNNGV. V lost 5 bases to trimming and J lost 4 bases; unmatched junction nucleotides: 11. The CDR3 nucleotides are TGTGCCAGCAGCCCAACCGGGACTAGTGTCGCAGATACGCAGTATTTT. Translating gives CASSPTGTSVADTQYF.

This sequence joins TRBV12-3 or TRBV12-4 and TRBJ1-5, with D possibly matching TRBD1 (5 bases). The CDR3 is made up of 12 amino acids. V dropped 7 bases and J dropped 4 bases, with 8 bases sitting between them. Here the CDR3 DNA reads TGTGCCAGCAACCGACAGAATCAGCCCCAGCATTTT. Residues: CASNRQNQPQHF.

The V and J genes are TRBV5-1 and TRBJ1-1; D gene uncertain. The CDR3 sequence is 12 residues long. Germline CDR1 reads SGHRS; CDR2 reads YFSETQ. Trimming took 5 bases from V and 3 from J, leaving 8 bases between them. In DNA, the CDR3 is TGCGCCAGCAGTACCGGGGACACTGAAGCTTTCTTT. This sequence encodes CASSTGDTEAFF.